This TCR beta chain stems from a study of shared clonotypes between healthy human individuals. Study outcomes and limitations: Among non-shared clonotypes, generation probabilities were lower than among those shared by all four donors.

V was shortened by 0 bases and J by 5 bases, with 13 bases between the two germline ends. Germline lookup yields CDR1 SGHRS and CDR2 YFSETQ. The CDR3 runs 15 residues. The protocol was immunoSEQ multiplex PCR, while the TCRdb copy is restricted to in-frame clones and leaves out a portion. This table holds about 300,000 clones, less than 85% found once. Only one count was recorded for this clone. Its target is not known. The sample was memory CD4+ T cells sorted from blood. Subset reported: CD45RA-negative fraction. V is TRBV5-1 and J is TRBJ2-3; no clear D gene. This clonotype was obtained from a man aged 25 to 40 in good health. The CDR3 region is CASSLVGLEEDTQYF. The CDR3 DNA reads TGCGCCAGCAGCTTGGTGGGTCTAGAAGAAGATACGCAGTATTTT.